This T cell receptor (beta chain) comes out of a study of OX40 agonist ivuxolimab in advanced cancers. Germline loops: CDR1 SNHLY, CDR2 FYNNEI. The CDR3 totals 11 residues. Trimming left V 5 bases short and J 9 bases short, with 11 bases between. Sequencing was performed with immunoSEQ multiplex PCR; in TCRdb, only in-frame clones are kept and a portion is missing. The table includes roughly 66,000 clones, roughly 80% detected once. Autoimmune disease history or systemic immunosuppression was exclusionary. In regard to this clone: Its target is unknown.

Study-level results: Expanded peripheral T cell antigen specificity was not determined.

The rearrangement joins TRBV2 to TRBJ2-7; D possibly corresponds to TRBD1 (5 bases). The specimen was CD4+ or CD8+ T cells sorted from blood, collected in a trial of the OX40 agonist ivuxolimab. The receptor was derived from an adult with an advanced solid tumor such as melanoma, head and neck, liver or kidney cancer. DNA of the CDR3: TGTGCCAGCAGTCAGGGCGGCGGGCAGTACGTC. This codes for CASSQGGGQYV.